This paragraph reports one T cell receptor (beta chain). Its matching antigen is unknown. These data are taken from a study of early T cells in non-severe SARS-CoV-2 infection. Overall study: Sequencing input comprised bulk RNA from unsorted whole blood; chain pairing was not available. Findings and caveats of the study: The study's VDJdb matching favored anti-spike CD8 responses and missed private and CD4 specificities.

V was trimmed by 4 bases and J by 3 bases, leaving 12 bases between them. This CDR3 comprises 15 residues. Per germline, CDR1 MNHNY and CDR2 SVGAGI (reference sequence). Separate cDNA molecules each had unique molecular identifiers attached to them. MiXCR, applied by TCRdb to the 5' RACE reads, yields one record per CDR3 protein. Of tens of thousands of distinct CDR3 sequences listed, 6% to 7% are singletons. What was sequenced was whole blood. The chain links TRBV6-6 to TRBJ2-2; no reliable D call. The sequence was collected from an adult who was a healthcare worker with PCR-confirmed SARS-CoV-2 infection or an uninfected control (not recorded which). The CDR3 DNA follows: TGTGCCAGCAGTTCGTCCAACTCAGACACCGGGGAGCTGTTTTTT. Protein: CASSSSNSDTGELFF.